This TCR beta chain was retrieved from a study of cytomegalovirus exposure and HLA in healthy donors. Some clones are missing from TCRdb's copy, which holds only in-frame ones; the method was immunoSEQ multiplex PCR. The sample lists 250,000 to 400,000 clones; about 90% were seen once. The V segment lost 0 bases and the J segment 3 bases; nucleotides outside the gene matches: 2. Germline CDR1 is MNHEY and CDR2 is SVGAGI. The CDR3 consists of 15 residues. The V gene is TRBV6-5, the J gene TRBJ2-7; TRBD2 agrees at 10 bases. The source material was PBMCs. The clonotype was recovered from a woman aged 25 to 39 in good health and CMV-seropositive. CDR3 loop: CASSYSRTSGYEQYF. The CDR3 DNA sequence: TGTGCCAGCAGTTACTCCAGGACTAGCGGCTACGAGCAGTACTTC.